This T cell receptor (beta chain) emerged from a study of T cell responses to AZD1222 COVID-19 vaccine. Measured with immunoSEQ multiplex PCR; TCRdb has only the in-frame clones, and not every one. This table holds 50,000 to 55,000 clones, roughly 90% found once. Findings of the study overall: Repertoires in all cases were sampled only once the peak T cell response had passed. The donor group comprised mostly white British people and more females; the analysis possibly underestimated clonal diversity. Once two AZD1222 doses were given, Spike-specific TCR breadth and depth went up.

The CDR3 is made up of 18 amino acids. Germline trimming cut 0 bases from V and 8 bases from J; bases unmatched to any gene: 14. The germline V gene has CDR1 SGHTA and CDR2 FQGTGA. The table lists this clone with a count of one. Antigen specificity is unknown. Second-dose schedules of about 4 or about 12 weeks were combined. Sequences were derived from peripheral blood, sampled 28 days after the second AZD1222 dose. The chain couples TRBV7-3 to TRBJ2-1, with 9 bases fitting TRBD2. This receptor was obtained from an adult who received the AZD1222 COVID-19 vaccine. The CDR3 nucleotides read TGTGCCAGCAGCTTAACCCCCCTAGCGGGGCCCCTTGTGGATGAGCAGTTCTTC. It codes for CASSLTPLAGPLVDEQFF.